This T cell receptor (beta chain) appears in the sequencing data of a study of blood T cell repertoires in COVID-19. Overall study: The United States, Italy and Spain were the sources of the acute and convalescent COVID-19 samples.

Trimming took off 6 bases at V and 9 bases at J, with 21 bases between the two ends. Germline V gene data show CDR1 as MNHNS and CDR2 as SASEGT. This CDR3 spans 16 amino acids. The authors' processing: Reference gene primers were amplified, and this amplification served to estimate nucleated cell counts. Some clones are missing from TCRdb's copy, which holds only in-frame ones; the method was immunoSEQ multiplex PCR. V, J and clone size were drawn from that table, and D and trimming were deduced from the DNA. This table holds about 140,000 clones, 84% found once. Participants had their cohort set by participant-reported clinical history.

The source of this sequence is a woman aged 50 to 60 with acute COVID-19. The chain links TRBV6-1 to TRBJ1-6; a weak D match, TRBD1 (5 bases). Sequenced input: PBMCs or T cells enriched from blood (not recorded which). For the CDR3, the DNA is TGTGCCAGCAGCGAACGGGGGAACAGGCGAGGTTCACCCCTCCACTTT. Protein product: CASSERGNRRGSPLHF.